One sample yielded the 4 T cell receptor beta chains listed below, sequenced in a study of T-cell reconstitution after alpha-beta-depleted transplantation in children. Molecular barcoding with unique molecular identifiers was used for the TCRbeta library. TCRdb re-called the PCR reads through MiXCR, storing one row per CDR3 protein. The table shows hundreds of thousands of distinct CDR3 sequences, with around 23% occurring only once. This specimen was PBMCs, mostly from graft donor cells, taken 360 days after TCRalphabeta/CD19-depleted stem cell transplant. Receptors originate from a boy in the first two years of life who had a stem cell transplant for acute myeloid leukemia, so the T cells may come from the graft donor.

This chain links TRBV15 with TRBJ1-5; D might be TRBD1 (5 bases). The V end lost 5 bases, the J end lost 2 bases, and 10 bases lay between the germline ends. The CDR3 consists of 14 residues. The V gene's germline CDR1 is LNHNV and CDR2 YYDKDF (reference sequence). CDR3 residues: CATSGAGRNQPQHF. The DNA for the CDR3 is TGTGCCACCAGCGGGGCAGGCCGCAATCAGCCCCAGCATTTT.

At least ten counts were recorded for this clonotype. The V and J genes are TRBV24-1 and TRBJ2-1; tentatively, D is TRBD2 (6 bases). The CDR3 contains 13 residues. Trimming took off 3 bases at V and 8 bases at J, with 10 bases between the two ends. Per the germline V gene, CDR1 is KGHDR and CDR2 is SFDVKD. This CDR3 is CATSDGGSYEQFF. The DNA for the CDR3 is TGTGCCACCAGTGATGGAGGGAGTTATGAGCAGTTCTTC.

The table lists this clonotype with many counts. The chain employs TRBV12-3 or TRBV12-4 and TRBJ1-3; TRBD1 aligns across 7 bases. Losses at the gene ends were 5 bases for V and 0 bases for J; bases not matched to a gene: 4. This CDR3 is built from 15 residues. CDR3 protein: CASSGGQLSGNTIYF. CDR3 nucleotide sequence: TGTGCCAGCAGTGGGGGACAGCTCTCTGGAAACACCATATATTTT.

This clonotype was observed many times. J is TRBJ2-1 and V is TRBV5-1; TRBD1 matches 7 bases. CDR1 and CDR2 (germline): SGHRS, YFSETQ. The CDR3 length is 14 residues. The V gene end was trimmed by 4 bases and the J gene end by 5 bases; junction bases not matched to a gene: 6. The CDR3 sequence is CASSGRQGHNEQFF. The DNA for the CDR3 is TGCGCCAGCAGCGGGAGACAGGGCCACAATGAGCAGTTCTTC.